Presented here are 24 T cell receptor beta chains from one specimen sequenced in a study of CD8 T cells in Susac syndrome. Reverse transcription of roughly 0.5 to 1 ug RNA was carried out with random hexamers. TCRdb fed the immunoSEQ multiplex PCR reads into MiXCR, producing one record per CDR3 protein. The repertoire includes approximately 200,000 distinct CDR3 sequences, roughly 90% of them detected once, and roughly 0.13% sits in the top ten. The sequencing input was CD8+ T cells from PBMCs. These TCRs come from a human donor with multiple sclerosis.

V and J are TRBV29-1 and TRBJ2-7; possible D gene TRBD2, 7 bases. Per germline, CDR1 SQVTM and CDR2 ANQGSEA. CDR3 length: 12 residues. With 3 bases removed from V and 7 bases from J, the gap between germline ends came to 13 bases. CDR3 amino acids: CSVEGGAGEQYF. DNA for the CDR3: TGCAGCGTTGAGGGGGGGGCGGGGGAGCAGTACTTC.

The V gene is TRBV12-5, the J gene TRBJ2-1; the match to TRBD2 covers 10 bases. Germline V gene lookup returns CDR1 LGHNT and CDR2 FRNRAP. CDR3 length: 17 residues. Trimming took 5 bases from V and 8 from J; bases not matched to a gene: 15. DNA of the CDR3: TGTGCTAGTGGTACCCTAGGAGCTAGCGGGGGCCCGGATGAGCAGTTCTTC. Translated: CASGTLGASGGPDEQFF.

The genes are TRBV30 and TRBJ2-3; D is perhaps TRBD2 (6 bases). V was cut by 1 base and J by 1 base, with 9 bases left in between. Germline V CDR1 and CDR2: GTSNPN, SVGIG (reference sequence). The CDR3 length is 14 residues. CDR3 residues: CAWSGGLGTDTQYF. Written as DNA, the CDR3 is TGTGCCTGGAGTGGGGGACTCGGCACAGATACGCAGTATTTT.

This sequence joins TRBV9 and TRBJ2-1, with D tentatively TRBD2 (5 bases). The germline gives CDR1 SGDLS, CDR2 YYNGEE. The CDR3 sequence is 18 residues long. V was trimmed by 4 bases and J by 4 bases, leaving 24 bases between them. This CDR3 reads CASSPSLRAAGLYNEQFF. Written as DNA, the CDR3 is TGTGCCAGCAGCCCATCCCTCCGGGCGGCGGGTTTATACAATGAGCAGTTCTTC.

The chain links TRBV11-2 to TRBJ2-1, with D tentatively TRBD2 (6 bases). This CDR3 spans 14 amino acids. CDR1 and CDR2 (germline): SGHAT, FQNNGV. Deletions cut 5 bases from V and 6 bases from J, with 14 bases between. DNA for the CDR3: TGTGCCAGCAGCCTACTAGCTGGTTCCAATGAGCAGTTCTTC. It translates to CASSLLAGSNEQFF.

The chain recombines TRBV27 with TRBJ2-1; D gene unclear. CDR1 is MNHEY and CDR2 is SMNVEV in the germline V gene (reference sequence). V shed 1 base and J shed 0 bases, with 7 bases lying between them. The CDR3 is made up of 15 amino acids. CDR3 sequence reads: CASSLYTSSYNEQFF. CDR3 DNA: TGTGCCAGCAGTTTATACACGAGCTCCTACAATGAGCAGTTCTTC.

This clonotype was detected only a few times. The rearrangement links TRBV23-1 to TRBJ2-7, with 7 bases aligning to TRBD1. TRBV23-1 is annotated as an ORF whose role is uncertain. The J segment lost 7 bases and the V segment lost 7 bases, leaving 16 bases of the junction unmatched. The CDR3 runs 15 residues. CDR3 protein: CASTRSGTASTEQYF. The DNA of the CDR3 is TGCGCCAGCACCCGTTCCGGGACAGCCTCTACGGAGCAGTACTTC.

The chain couples TRBV19 to TRBJ1-5; 7 positions match TRBD1. Germline lookup yields CDR1 LNHDA and CDR2 SQIVND (reference sequence). The CDR3 covers 15 residues. V shed 5 bases, J shed 6 bases, and the junction held 10 bases outside the gene matches. The CDR3 region is CASSEDRDRSQPQHF. As DNA, the CDR3 is TGTGCCAGTAGTGAAGACAGGGATAGGAGTCAGCCCCAGCATTTT.

The rearrangement joins TRBV19 to TRBJ2-7; 9 positions agree with TRBD1. This CDR3 spans 15 amino acids. The junction had 6 bases not matched to a gene; V was cut back by 3 bases and J by 3 bases. Looked up from germline, CDR1 is LNHDA and CDR2 is SQIVND (reference sequence). The CDR3 region has the DNA TGTGCCAGTAGTATGGGGGACAGGGATTTCTACGAGCAGTACTTC. As protein: CASSMGDRDFYEQYF.

The chain joins TRBV5-6 to TRBJ2-1; 9 bases match TRBD1. This CDR3 contains 14 residues. Losses at the gene ends were 3 bases for V and 6 bases for J; bases not matched to a gene: 4. The germline gives CDR1 SGHDT, CDR2 YYEEEE. CDR3 sequence (DNA): TGTGCCAGCAGCTGGGGGACAGGGCCCAATGAGCAGTTCTTC. This translates into CASSWGTGPNEQFF.

The J gene is TRBJ2-7, the V gene TRBV12-3 or TRBV12-4; D may be TRBD1 (6 bases). The CDR3 length is 15 residues. V dropped 3 bases and J dropped 3 bases, with 15 bases sitting between them. The CDR3 region is CASSFFRDTFYEQYF. The CDR3 nucleotides are TGTGCCAGCAGTTTTTTCCGGGACACCTTCTACGAGCAGTACTTC.

The V gene is TRBV19, the J gene TRBJ2-5; TRBD2 might be the D (6 bases). V lost 4 bases to trimming and J lost 1 base, with 13 bases between them. CDR3 size: 15 residues. Germline V gives CDR1 LNHDA, CDR2 SQIVND (reference sequence). The DNA for the CDR3 is TGTGCCAGTAGTACCACCGGAGGGCTCCAAGAGACCCAGTACTTC. It yields the protein CASSTTGGLQETQYF.

The chain uses TRBV12-3 or TRBV12-4 and TRBJ1-1; D remains unclear. The CDR3 totals 15 residues. Trimming removed 3 bases at V and 3 bases at J, with 14 bases between. CDR3 loop: CASSFPGTAHTEAFF. CDR3 DNA: TGTGCCAGCAGTTTCCCCGGTACAGCCCACACTGAAGCTTTCTTT.

The CDR3 sequence: CASSLFFGSADNEQFF. The CDR3, as DNA: TGTGCCAGCAGCTTATTCTTCGGGAGCGCCGACAATGAGCAGTTCTTC. The chain recombines TRBV11-2 with TRBJ2-1; TRBD2 is a possible D gene (6 bases). The CDR3 is 16 amino acids. Looked up from germline, CDR1 is SGHAT and CDR2 is FQNNGV. Trimming cost V 2 bases and J 5 bases, with 16 bases left between them.

This clonotype has just one count. The rearrangement joins TRBV29-1 to TRBJ1-1, with D possibly being TRBD1 (6 bases). Between the trimmed V and J ends, which lost 4 bases and 0 bases, there was a span of 15 bases. Germline assignment: CDR1 SQVTM and CDR2 ANQGSEA. The CDR3 is 15 residues long. In nucleotides, the CDR3 is TGCAGCGTTGTCTCGGGGGGCACGATGAACACTGAAGCTTTCTTT. Protein product: CSVVSGGTMNTEAFF.

The chain recombines TRBV15 with TRBJ2-7; D is perhaps TRBD1 or TRBD2 (6 bases each). Per the germline V gene, CDR1 is LNHNV and CDR2 is YYDKDF (reference sequence). The V and J ends lost 0 bases and 4 bases respectively, with 16 bases between them. This CDR3 has 16 residues. The CDR3 spells CATSRDQEGGWYEQYF. CDR3 sequence (DNA): TGTGCCACCAGCAGAGATCAGGAGGGGGGTTGGTACGAGCAGTACTTC.

This CDR3 is CASSQVLAGVGNEQFF. DNA for the CDR3: TGCGCCAGCAGCCAAGTACTAGCGGGAGTAGGCAATGAGCAGTTCTTC. This chain uses TRBV4-3 with TRBJ2-1; 11 bases are a match to TRBD2. The germline CDR1 and CDR2 sequences are LGHNA and YSLEER. J gave up 6 bases and V 1 base, and 5 bases lay outside the gene matches. This CDR3 spans 16 amino acids.

The chain carries TRBV19 and TRBJ1-2; D might be TRBD1 (6 bases). This CDR3 region has 14 residues. The germline V and J ends were trimmed by 9 bases and 4 bases, with 18 bases remaining between them. In germline, CDR1 is LNHDA, CDR2 SQIVND (reference sequence). The CDR3 here is CASKDGGASYGYTF. The CDR3 DNA is TGTGCCAGCAAGGATGGGGGGGCTAGCTATGGCTACACCTTC.

The chain combines TRBV19 with TRBJ2-2; the D gene is possibly TRBD2 (6 bases). Germline V gives CDR1 LNHDA, CDR2 SQIVND (reference sequence). The germline V and J ends were trimmed by 10 bases and 6 bases, with 9 bases remaining between them. The CDR3 is 11 amino acids. The CDR3 nucleotides are TGTGCCATCGCGGGACCCGGGGAGCTGTTTTTT. This translates into CAIAGPGELFF.

The chain couples TRBV7-9 to TRBJ1-2; tentatively, D is TRBD1 (5 bases). The germline V gene encodes CDR1 SEHNR and CDR2 FQNEAQ (reference sequence). The ends were cut back, 5 bases at V and 3 bases at J, with 10 bases in the middle. The CDR3 contains 13 residues. The CDR3, as DNA: TGTGCCAGCAGCCCGGGGGTTGACTATGGCTACACCTTC. This sequence encodes CASSPGVDYGYTF.

DNA for the CDR3: TGTGCCAGCAGTTCCCGGGACAGGGGGCTGGAGACTGAAGCTTTCTTT. Its translation: CASSSRDRGLETEAFF. The rearrangement links TRBV27 to TRBJ1-1; TRBD1 agrees at 12 bases. V was pared by 4 bases and J by 5 bases, with 8 bases of the junction left unmatched. The germline CDR1 and CDR2 sequences are MNHEY and SMNVEV (reference sequence). This CDR3 is built from 16 residues.

The V gene is TRBV30, the J gene TRBJ1-1; the D is unclear. The V and J ends lost 2 bases and 1 base respectively, with 11 bases between them. Germline V lookup: CDR1 GTSNPN, CDR2 SVGIG (reference sequence). This CDR3 is built from 14 residues. The CDR3 loop is CAWSQTDSNTEAFF. For the CDR3, the DNA is TGTGCCTGGAGTCAGACGGACTCGAACACTGAAGCTTTCTTT. Supplemented by reference TRBV30 and TRBJ1-1, the full variable domain reads SQTIHQWPATLVQPVGSPLSLECTVEGTSNPNLYWYRQAAGRGLQLLFYSVGIGQISSEVPQNLSASRPQDRQFILSSKKLLLSDSGFYLCAWSQTDSNTEAFFGQGTRLTVV.

The chain links TRBV12-3 or TRBV12-4 to TRBJ2-7; the D gene is possibly TRBD2 (5 bases). This CDR3 contains 14 residues. Trimming took off 2 bases at V and 3 bases at J, with 11 bases between the two ends. This chain's CDR3 is CASSLMGGLYEQYF. The CDR3 coding sequence is TGTGCCAGCAGTTTAATGGGCGGACTCTACGAGCAGTACTTC.

This chain joins TRBV5-4 and TRBJ2-7; 9 positions agree with TRBD1. Germline CDR1 SGHNT, CDR2 YYREEE (reference sequence). The CDR3 loop spans 16 amino acids. The junction had 11 bases not matched to a gene; V was cut back by 4 bases and J by 3 bases. The CDR3 nucleotides read TGTGCCAGCAGCAGGGCGGGACAGGGACTGAACTACGAGCAGTACTTC. The encoded protein is CASSRAGQGLNYEQYF.